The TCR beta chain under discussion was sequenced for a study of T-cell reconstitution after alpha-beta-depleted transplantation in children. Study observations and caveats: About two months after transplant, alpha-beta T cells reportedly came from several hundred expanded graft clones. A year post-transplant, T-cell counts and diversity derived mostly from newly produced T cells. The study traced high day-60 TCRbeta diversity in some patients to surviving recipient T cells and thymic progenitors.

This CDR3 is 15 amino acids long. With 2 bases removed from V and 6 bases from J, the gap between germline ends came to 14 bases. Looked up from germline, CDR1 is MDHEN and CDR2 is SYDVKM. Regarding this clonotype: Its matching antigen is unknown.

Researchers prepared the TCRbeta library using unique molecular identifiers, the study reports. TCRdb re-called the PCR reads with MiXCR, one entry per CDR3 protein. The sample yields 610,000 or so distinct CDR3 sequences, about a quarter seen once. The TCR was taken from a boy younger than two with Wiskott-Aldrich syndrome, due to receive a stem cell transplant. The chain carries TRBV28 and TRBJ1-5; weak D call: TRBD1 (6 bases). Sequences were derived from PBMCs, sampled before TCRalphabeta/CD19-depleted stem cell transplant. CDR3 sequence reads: CASSLGGTNTQPQHF. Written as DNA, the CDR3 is TGTGCCAGCAGTTTAGGGGGGACAAACACTCAGCCCCAGCATTTT.